Below are 29 T cell receptor beta chains sequenced from a single sample in a study of a mutant IDH1 vaccine in newly diagnosed glioma. These receptors have no known antigen. The time point was: week 5, during vaccination. In every dose of vaccine, 300 ug of mutant IDH1 20-mer peptide was given alongside topical imiquimod. TCRdb's table, derived via immunoSEQ multiplex PCR, lists solely in-frame clones and lacks some. The table shows over 45,000 clones, with about 81% occurring only once. The starting material was PBMCs, obtained from a glioma patient whose treatment included an IDH1 peptide vaccine. The receptors come from a man between 25 and 39 years old with glioma.

V gene TRBV6-5 combines with J gene TRBJ1-2; D perhaps matches TRBD1 (6 bases). The CDR3 spans 15 residues. The V gene lost 8 bases and the J gene lost 4 bases, with 20 bases spanning the gap. Germline CDR1 is MNHEY and CDR2 is SVGAGI. In DNA form, the CDR3 reads TGTGCCAGCCGGAAATTCACACAGGGAATCTATGGCTACACCTTC. Translated, it gives CASRKFTQGIYGYTF.

The chain employs TRBV5-6 and TRBJ1-1; the D gene is possibly TRBD1 (6 bases). CDR3 length equals 16 residues. The germline gives CDR1 SGHDT, CDR2 YYEEEE. Deletions cut 4 bases from V and 1 base from J, with 17 bases between. The CDR3 region has the DNA TGTGCCAGCAGCCTTCGGACAGTCCTAAGGAACACTGAAGCTTTCTTT. This gives the protein CASSLRTVLRNTEAFF.

V gene TRBV7-9 combines with J gene TRBJ1-2; TRBD1 matches at 7 bases. J lost 1 base, V lost 5 bases, and 7 bases had no gene match. Germline V gene sequence: CDR1 SEHNR, CDR2 FQNEAQ (reference sequence). This CDR3 has 15 amino acids. The CDR3 DNA follows: TGTGCCAGCAGCCCTCCGACAGGGAATAACTATGGCTACACCTTC. Translated: CASSPPTGNNYGYTF.

V is TRBV6-1 and J is TRBJ1-2, with a possible D match to TRBD1 (5 bases). This CDR3 is built from 13 residues. The V end was cut by 6 bases, the J end by 4 bases, with 12 bases between. CDR1 is MNHNS and CDR2 is SASEGT in the germline V gene. CDR3 in amino acids: CASSPVGGYGYTF. CDR3 coding DNA: TGTGCCAGCAGCCCCGTCGGGGGCTATGGCTACACCTTC.

This clone has a handful of counts. The chain has TRBV19 and TRBJ1-1; D gene ambiguous. The CDR3 runs to 13 residues. The germline V and J ends were trimmed by 4 bases and 0 bases, with 6 bases remaining between them. Looked up from germline, CDR1 is LNHDA and CDR2 is SQIVND (reference sequence). CDR3 in amino acids: CASSTSLNTEAFF. In DNA form, the CDR3 reads TGTGCCAGTAGTACAAGCTTGAACACTGAAGCTTTCTTT.

The chain links TRBV7-6 to TRBJ1-4; 8 nucleotides match TRBD1. V was clipped by 2 bases and J by 7 bases; unmatched bases: 12. Germline lookup yields CDR1 SGHVS and CDR2 FNYEAQ. The CDR3 length is 17 residues. CDR3 sequence reads: CASSLSPGGGEGEKLFF. The CDR3 DNA sequence: TGTGCCAGCAGCTTATCCCCAGGGGGCGGAGAGGGTGAAAAACTGTTTTTT.

The chain combines TRBV2 with TRBJ1-5; D gene ambiguous. From germline, CDR1 is SNHLY and CDR2 FYNNEI. The CDR3 length is 16 residues. V gave up 3 bases and J gave up 10 bases, with 22 bases separating them. CDR3 protein: CASSEHIGGRIDPQHF. CDR3 DNA: TGTGCCAGCAGTGAGCACATAGGTGGCAGGATAGATCCCCAGCATTTT.

V and J are TRBV7-9 and TRBJ2-3, with 10 bases lining up with TRBD2. The CDR3 consists of 16 residues. Germline V lookup: CDR1 SEHNR, CDR2 FQNEAQ (reference sequence). V shed 5 bases, J shed 5 bases, and the junction held 10 bases outside the gene matches. This chain's CDR3 is CASSALRGTSVDTQYF. In DNA, the CDR3 is TGTGCCAGCAGCGCACTGCGGGGGACTAGCGTAGATACGCAGTATTTT.

This clone is classed as medium-sized. This CDR3 reads CSVGDRGTLDTEAFF. The CDR3, as DNA: TGCAGCGTTGGTGACCGGGGGACGTTAGACACTGAAGCTTTCTTT. This chain connects TRBV29-1 to TRBJ1-1; D is possibly TRBD1 (5 bases). Trimming stripped 4 bases from V and 3 bases from J, with 18 bases between. Looked up from germline, CDR1 is SQVTM and CDR2 is ANQGSEA. The CDR3 contains 15 residues.

Note on this clone: Distinct nucleotide sequences in the sample also encode this CDR3. The V gene is TRBV28, the J gene TRBJ1-3; 7 bases match TRBD1. The CDR3 has 16 amino acids. CDR1 is MDHEN, CDR2 SYDVKM, per germline. The J segment lost 0 bases and the V segment lost 6 bases, leaving 8 bases of the junction unmatched. The CDR3 region is CASSSPGQSSGNTIYF. The CDR3 DNA reads TGTGCCAGCAGCTCCCCGGGACAGAGCTCTGGAAACACCATATATTTT. Using reference TRBV28 and TRBJ1-3 for the parts outside the CDR3, the full variable domain is DVKVTQSSRYLVKRTGEKVFLECVQDMDHENMFWYRQDPGLGLRLIYFSYDVKMKEKGDIPEGYSVSREKKERFSLILESASTNQTSMYLCASSSPGQSSGNTIYFGEGSWLTVV.

The V and J genes are TRBV29-1 and TRBJ1-2; possibly TRBD1 for D (5 bases). CDR3 length: 11 residues. The ends were cut back, 7 bases at V and 0 bases at J, with 6 bases in the middle. Per germline, CDR1 SQVTM and CDR2 ANQGSEA. CDR3 residues: CSDRTNYGYTF. The DNA for the CDR3 is TGCAGCGACAGGACTAACTATGGCTACACCTTC.

The chain couples TRBV4-1 to TRBJ2-6, with 7 positions matching TRBD1. The CDR3 runs 16 residues. With 5 bases clipped from V and 3 bases from J, the junction kept 7 bases outside the gene matches. Germline V gene data show CDR1 as MGHRA and CDR2 as YSYEKL. The CDR3 region is CASSEHTGDGANVLTF. The CDR3 region has the DNA TGCGCCAGCAGCGAACATACAGGGGATGGGGCCAACGTCCTGACTTTC.

The V and J genes are TRBV9 and TRBJ1-1; D is ambiguous. V was cut by 0 bases and J by 2 bases, with 5 bases left in between. CDR3 size: 13 residues. Germline V gene data show CDR1 as SGDLS and CDR2 as YYNGEE. CDR3: CASSVVSNTEAFF. The CDR3 region has the DNA TGTGCCAGCAGCGTAGTATCCAACACTGAAGCTTTCTTT.

The rearrangement uses TRBV7-9 and TRBJ1-2; possible D gene TRBD1, 6 bases. Germline-derived CDR1 and CDR2 are SEHNR and FQNEAQ (reference sequence). The CDR3 extends over 14 amino acids. V lost 4 bases and J 6 bases, leaving 15 bases between the germline ends. The CDR3 loop reads CASSSLRTVDGYTF. CDR3 coding DNA: TGTGCCAGCAGCTCCCTCCGGACAGTTGATGGCTACACCTTC.

V usage is TRBV6-5 and J usage is TRBJ1-2; D possibly corresponds to TRBD1 (6 bases). Germline CDR1 and CDR2: MNHEY and SVGAGI. The CDR3 runs to 13 residues. V was cut by 0 bases and J by 8 bases, with 10 bases left in between. The CDR3 nucleotides are TGTGCCAGCAGTTACTCGGGGGCGCAGGGCTACACCTTC. Translating it yields CASSYSGAQGYTF.

The chain uses TRBV7-8 and TRBJ1-6; 8 nucleotides agree with TRBD1. The junction had 5 bases not matched to a gene; V was cut back by 6 bases and J by 7 bases. Germline V gives CDR1 SGHVS, CDR2 FQNEAQ. CDR3 length: 14 residues. This CDR3 is CASSLDRANSPLHF. For the CDR3, the DNA is TGTGCCAGCAGTTTGGACAGGGCCAATTCACCCCTCCACTTT.

This sequence joins TRBV7-9 and TRBJ1-4; 7 bases match TRBD1. The CDR3 loop spans 14 amino acids. Germline loops: CDR1 SEHNR, CDR2 FQNEAQ (reference sequence). Trimming took 0 bases from V and 8 from J; bases not matched to a gene: 3. The CDR3 loop is CASSLARGQEKLFF. DNA of the CDR3: TGTGCCAGCAGCTTAGCGAGGGGGCAAGAAAAACTGTTTTTT. The entire variable domain, with the rest obtained from reference TRBV7-9 and TRBJ1-4, is as follows: DTGVSQNPRHKITKRGQNVTFRCDPISEHNRLYWYRQTLGQGPEFLTYFQNEAQLEKSRLLSDRFSAERPKGSFSTLEIQRTEQGDSAMYLCASSLARGQEKLFFGSGTQLSVL.

The gene calls are TRBV20-1 and TRBJ2-7; D is undetermined. The CDR3 covers 10 residues. Per the germline V gene, CDR1 is DFQATT and CDR2 is SNEGSKA (reference sequence). Trimming shortened V by 3 bases and J by 7 bases, and 7 bases separated the two germline ends. The CDR3 nucleotides are TGCAGTGCTAGGGGTGGGGAGCAGTACTTC. Protein sequence: CSARGGEQYF.

A single count supports this clone. V usage is TRBV5-8 and J usage is TRBJ1-3, with D perhaps TRBD1 (5 bases). Trimming removed 5 bases at V and 3 bases at J, with 12 bases between. The germline CDR1 and CDR2 sequences are SGHTS and YDEGEE. The CDR3 sequence is 14 residues long. The CDR3 loop is CASSLRDFGNTIYF. DNA for the CDR3: TGTGCCAGCAGTCTCCGGGACTTTGGAAACACCATATATTTT.

The chain couples TRBV7-2 to TRBJ2-7; TRBD1 aligns across 8 bases. This CDR3 contains 15 residues. Germline lookup yields CDR1 SGHTA and CDR2 FQGNSA. V shed 4 bases and J 0 bases; nucleotides not matched to a gene: 5. CDR3 residues: CASSSGGVGSYEQYF. The CDR3 DNA sequence: TGTGCCAGCAGCTCAGGGGGCGTAGGCTCCTACGAGCAGTACTTC.

The rearrangement uses TRBV7-7 and TRBJ2-3, with D uncertain. Germline V gives CDR1 SSHAT, CDR2 FNYEAQ (reference sequence). The CDR3 consists of 11 residues. V gave up 9 bases and J gave up 8 bases, with 12 bases separating them. The CDR3 is CASISVVTQYF. The CDR3 nucleotides read TGTGCCAGTATTTCAGTAGTTACGCAGTATTTT.

CDR3 region: CASSVGASSGNTIYF. DNA for the CDR3: TGTGCCAGCAGCGTGGGTGCGTCCTCTGGAAACACCATATATTTT. The rearrangement uses TRBV5-4 and TRBJ1-3, with no clear D. Trimming left V 4 bases short and J 0 bases short, with 11 bases between. The CDR3 contains 15 residues. CDR1 and CDR2 (germline): SGHNT, YYREEE (reference sequence).

The CDR3 bases are TGTGCCAGCAAAAGGGGGCTAGGAGACACCGGGGAGCTGTTTTTT. Translation gives CASKRGLGDTGELFF. V and J are TRBV9 and TRBJ2-2; 7 positions match TRBD1. Trimming took 6 bases from V and 3 from J; bases not matched to a gene: 8. Germline V gene lookup returns CDR1 SGDLS and CDR2 YYNGEE. This CDR3 region has 15 residues.

This clone came up a few times. V is TRBV27 and J is TRBJ1-5; 10 positions agree with TRBD1. The germline CDR1 and CDR2 sequences are MNHEY and SMNVEV (reference sequence). With 5 bases clipped from V and 3 bases from J, the junction kept 16 bases outside the gene matches. CDR3 length: 19 amino acids. In nucleotides, the CDR3 is TGTGCCAGCAGTCCGACGGCTACCGGGACAGGGGCTTTCAATCAGCCCCAGCATTTT. Protein product: CASSPTATGTGAFNQPQHF.

The table lists this clone with a few counts. The chain recombines TRBV28 with TRBJ2-5, with TRBD1 matching 8 bases. CDR3 length: 14 amino acids. V was clipped by 4 bases and J by 7 bases; unmatched bases: 8. Germline V gene sequence: CDR1 MDHEN, CDR2 SYDVKM. The CDR3 protein is CASSSRDRQWTQYF. The CDR3, as DNA: TGTGCCAGCAGTTCCCGGGACAGGCAATGGACCCAGTACTTC.

DNA of the CDR3: TGTGCCACCAGCGGAAGACTGAGGACGGACGGAAACACCATATATTTT. Its protein product is CATSGRLRTDGNTIYF. This chain links TRBV15 with TRBJ1-3; D not resolved. This CDR3 has 16 residues. Trimming removed 5 bases from V and 4 bases from J, with 18 bases in between. CDR1 is LNHNV, CDR2 YYDKDF, per germline (reference sequence).

J is TRBJ1-5 and V is TRBV7-9, with D possibly being TRBD1 (6 bases). This CDR3 has 15 amino acids. CDR1 and CDR2 (germline): SEHNR, FQNEAQ (reference sequence). Trimming removed 4 bases at V and 7 bases at J, with 17 bases between. CDR3: CASSSNRESDQPQHF. The CDR3 coding sequence is TGTGCCAGCAGCTCAAACAGGGAATCCGACCAGCCCCAGCATTTT.

The chain carries TRBV18 and TRBJ1-4, with a tentative D call TRBD1 (6 bases). Trimming took 3 bases from V and 4 from J, leaving 9 bases between them. The CDR3 runs 14 residues. In germline, CDR1 is KGHSH, CDR2 LQKENI. CDR3 DNA sequence: TGTGCCAGCTCACCTGGACAGAATAATGAAAAACTGTTTTTT. Encoded protein: CASSPGQNNEKLFF.

The table lists this clone with a count of one. Here the CDR3 reads CASSSSRGARQPQHF. CDR3 nucleotides: TGTGCCAGCAGCTCAAGCAGGGGGGCGAGGCAGCCCCAGCATTTT. The chain combines TRBV7-8 with TRBJ1-5, with TRBD1 matching over 7 bases. The CDR3 covers 15 residues. In germline, CDR1 is SGHVS, CDR2 FQNEAQ. The junction had 10 bases not matched to a gene; V was cut back by 4 bases and J by 7 bases.